This T cell receptor beta chain came from a study of T cells in localized non-small cell lung cancer. Overall study results and limits: Higher T cell density in the blood was associated with longer overall survival, whereas higher adjacent-lung clonality associated with shorter survival. Turning up in adjacent lung were a median approximately 50 of the top 100 tumor clones. The study found T cell clonality highest in uninvolved adjacent lung, above tumor.

The authors took atypia-free adjacent lung at least 2 cm from the tumor margin. There are 14 residues in the CDR3. Between the trimmed V and J ends, which lost 1 base and 2 bases, there was a span of 6 bases. Germline CDR1 and CDR2: GTSNPN and SVGIG (reference sequence). This clone appeared a few times. Its antigen remains unidentified. Method: immunoSEQ multiplex PCR; TCRdb's copy keeps in-frame clones and lacks some. The table shows approximately 1,000 clones, with about a third occurring only once. Sequenced here: normal lung tissue next to the tumor, sampled before any cancer treatment. The receptor was isolated from a male donor older than 55 with stage II squamous cell lung carcinoma. The V call is TRBV30, the J call TRBJ2-6; D not certain. CDR3 DNA: TGTGCCTGGAGTGATGGCCCTGGGGCCAACGTCCTGACTTTC. Amino acid sequence: CAWSDGPGANVLTF.